The 16 T cell receptor beta chains listed next were all sequenced from one sample in a study of blood T cell repertoires in COVID-19. Data came from immunoSEQ multiplex PCR; TCRdb stores just in-frame clones and leaves some out. The table shows around 250,000 clones, with 83% occurring only once. The sequenced sample was peripheral blood. Receptor source: an elderly man with acute or convalescent COVID-19.

The chain joins TRBV6-5 to TRBJ2-3, with TRBD2 matching 9 bases. Trimming cost V 11 bases and J 1 base; bases outside gene matches: 7. Germline V lookup: CDR1 MNHEY, CDR2 SVGAGI. The CDR3 runs to 14 residues. For the CDR3, the DNA is TGTGCCGTCGGGGAGCGGGGGGGCACAGATACGCAGTATTTT. Protein sequence: CAVGERGGTDTQYF.

The CDR3 DNA follows: TGTGCCAGTACAGCACAGGGGGCTCCCGGAAACACCATATATTTT. The encoded protein is CASTAQGAPGNTIYF. J is TRBJ1-3 and V is TRBV2, with 9 bases identical to TRBD1. Per the germline V gene, CDR1 is SNHLY and CDR2 is FYNNEI. J gave up 4 bases and V 9 bases, and 10 bases lay outside the gene matches. The CDR3 length is 15 residues. The full variable domain, in which reference TRBV2 and TRBJ1-3 provide the parts outside the CDR3, is EPEVTQTPSHQVTQMGQEVILRCVPISNHLYFYWYRQILGQKVEFLVSFYNNEISEKSEIFDDQFSVERPDGSNFTLKIRSTKLEDSAMYFCASTAQGAPGNTIYFGEGSWLTVV.

Here the CDR3 DNA reads TGTGCCACCGCTTTCGTTAGCGGTCCCTACCAAGAGACCCAGTACTTC. Translation gives CATAFVSGPYQETQYF. The chain recombines TRBV19 with TRBJ2-5; D may be TRBD2 (6 bases). Germline assignment: CDR1 LNHDA and CDR2 SQIVND (reference sequence). V gave up 10 bases and J gave up 0 bases, with 21 bases separating them. This CDR3 region has 16 residues.

The gene calls are TRBV30 and TRBJ1-6; no clear D. This CDR3 comprises 13 residues. The V end was cut by 4 bases, the J end by 6 bases, with 10 bases between. Germline lookup yields CDR1 GTSNPN and CDR2 SVGIG (reference sequence). The CDR3 nucleotides are TGTGCCTGGACCGAGCCCGGTAATTCACCCCTCCACTTT. This encodes CAWTEPGNSPLHF.

The chain couples TRBV7-2 to TRBJ2-2; 8 positions match TRBD2. Per germline, CDR1 SGHTA and CDR2 FQGNSA. The CDR3 is made up of 16 amino acids. The junction had 6 bases not matched to a gene; V was cut back by 2 bases and J by 4 bases. In DNA form, the CDR3 reads TGTGCCAGCAGCTTAACGGGGGGGCGCGGCACCGGGGAGCTGTTTTTT. Its translation is CASSLTGGRGTGELFF.

Only one count was recorded for this clone. The same CDR3 also results from other DNA sequences found in this sample. This sequence joins TRBV19 and TRBJ2-3; 7 positions agree with TRBD1. This CDR3 region has 14 residues. Germline V gene lookup returns CDR1 LNHDA and CDR2 SQIVND (reference sequence). V dropped 8 bases and J dropped 0; count of bases not matched to a gene: 5. The CDR3 coding sequence is TGTGCCAGTTCTTTACAGGGGAGCACAGATACGCAGTATTTT. This codes for CASSLQGSTDTQYF.

The chain has TRBV6-2 or TRBV6-3 and TRBJ2-7, with D perhaps TRBD2 (7 bases). CDR3 length equals 16 residues. Per the germline V gene, CDR1 is MNHEY and CDR2 is SVGEGT. V lost 5 bases and J lost 4, with 21 bases in between. CDR3 nucleotide sequence: TGTGCCAGCAGTACGGGGGGCGGACAGCGGTTTTACGAGCAGTACTTC. Translating it yields CASSTGGGQRFYEQYF.

This clone has just a few counts. The genes are TRBV10-1 and TRBJ2-7; no reliable D call. The germline CDR1 and CDR2 sequences are WNHNN and SYGVQD (reference sequence). Between the trimmed V and J ends, which lost 5 bases and 3 bases, there was a span of 11 bases. CDR3 length: 13 amino acids. Written as DNA, the CDR3 is TGCGCCAGCAGTCAGGCCCAAGACTACGAGCAGTACTTC. Translation gives CASSQAQDYEQYF.

Comments on this clone: Other DNA sequences in this specimen translate into the identical CDR3. CDR3 coding DNA: TGCGCCAGCAGCTTTGGACAGGGCGGCCAAGAGACCCAGTACTTC. Amino acid sequence: CASSFGQGGQETQYF. This chain uses TRBV5-1 with TRBJ2-5, with TRBD1 matching 8 bases. V shed 2 bases and J 1 base; nucleotides not matched to a gene: 4. Per the germline V gene, CDR1 is SGHRS and CDR2 is YFSETQ. The CDR3 is 15 amino acids.

The chain joins TRBV10-3 to TRBJ2-2, with 9 bases that match TRBD1. CDR1 and CDR2 from the germline V gene are ENHRY and SYGVKD. V trimming: 8 bases; J trimming: 5 bases; junction bases outside the gene matches: 3. This CDR3 is 13 amino acids long. The CDR3 coding sequence is TGTGCCATCGCCGGACAGGGGACCGGGGAGCTGTTTTTT. Protein: CAIAGQGTGELFF.

The rearrangement joins TRBV27 to TRBJ2-5, with 15 bases identical to TRBD2. Germline V gives CDR1 MNHEY, CDR2 SMNVEV (reference sequence). The V segment lost 6 bases and the J segment 2 bases; nucleotides outside the gene matches: 10. This CDR3 contains 18 residues. The CDR3 nucleotides read TGTGCCAGCAGCGGACTAGCGGGAGGGCTGGTGAGGCAAGAGACCCAGTACTTC. Protein: CASSGLAGGLVRQETQYF.

This chain joins TRBV6-2 or TRBV6-3 and TRBJ2-5, with 14 bases identical to TRBD2. Unmatched junction bases numbered 11, after V lost 4 bases and J lost 4 bases. The CDR3 totals 18 residues. CDR1 is MNHEY and CDR2 is SVGEGT in the germline V gene. The chain's CDR3 is CASSSAGTSGSFRETQYF. CDR3 nucleotide sequence: TGTGCCAGCAGTTCCGCCGGGACTAGCGGGAGTTTTCGAGAGACCCAGTACTTC.

The chain couples TRBV2 to TRBJ2-6, with 7 bases fitting TRBD2. Germline loops: CDR1 SNHLY, CDR2 FYNNEI. CDR3 length: 14 amino acids. The V segment lost 8 bases and the J segment 0 bases; nucleotides outside the gene matches: 1. CDR3 nucleotide sequence: TGTGCCAGCGCTAGCGGCTCTGGGGCCAACGTCCTGACTTTC. Protein product: CASASGSGANVLTF. The full variable domain, completed using reference TRBV2 and TRBJ2-6, is EPEVTQTPSHQVTQMGQEVILRCVPISNHLYFYWYRQILGQKVEFLVSFYNNEISEKSEIFDDQFSVERPDGSNFTLKIRSTKLEDSAMYFCASASGSGANVLTFGAGSRLTVL.

The V and J genes are TRBV28 and TRBJ1-1; D perhaps matches TRBD1 (6 bases). The V and J ends lost 6 bases and 1 base respectively, with 18 bases between them. This CDR3 is 16 amino acids long. The germline gives CDR1 MDHEN, CDR2 SYDVKM. The CDR3 sequence: CASSPEGVIPNTEAFF. CDR3 in DNA: TGTGCCAGCAGCCCCGAGGGGGTCATACCGAACACTGAAGCTTTCTTT.

This clone has a single count. The chain has TRBV28 and TRBJ2-7; 13 nucleotides match TRBD2. The germline V gene encodes CDR1 MDHEN and CDR2 SYDVKM. The CDR3 has 14 residues. V trimming: 5 bases; J trimming: 4 bases; junction bases outside the gene matches: 2. The DNA for the CDR3 is TGTGCCAGCAGTCGGACTAGCGGGAGTTACGAGCAGTACTTC. This translates into CASSRTSGSYEQYF.

This clone was observed a few times. The V call is TRBV9, the J call TRBJ1-2, with D possibly matching TRBD1 (5 bases). The length of the CDR3 is 13 residues. Trimming pared 2 bases from V and 8 bases from J, leaving 13 bases between. Germline V gives CDR1 SGDLS, CDR2 YYNGEE. In nucleotides, the CDR3 is TGTGCCAGCAGCGTTTCTCGGCAGGGCGGCTACACCTTC. Amino acids: CASSVSRQGGYTF.